Sequencing of this T cell receptor (beta chain) was carried out in a study of T cells in tuberculosis. Overall study results and limits: Selection depended on which cryopreserved specimens were available.

Sequenced by immunoSEQ multiplex PCR; TCRdb stores in-frame clones only, minus some. The data contain tens of thousands of clones, roughly 88% of them singletons. Note on this clone: Its antigen is unidentified.

Time point in this sample: new active TB diagnosis, blood taken before or within 7 days of starting treatment. V lost 4 bases and J lost 0, with 13 bases in between. Germline CDR1 reads SGHNT; CDR2 reads YYREEE (reference sequence). This CDR3 spans 16 amino acids. The receptor was isolated from an adult with tuberculosis. The chain employs TRBV5-4 and TRBJ1-4; unclear D gene. The starting material was PBMCs, obtained at tuberculosis diagnosis. DNA of the CDR3: TGTGCCAGCAGCCGCTCGATCCAGGCAACTAATGAAAAACTGTTTTTT. Its protein is CASSRSIQATNEKLFF.